Each of the 19 T cell receptor beta chains below was sequenced from the same sample in a study of cytomegalovirus exposure and HLA in healthy donors. Primers for the PCR totalled 60 Vbeta and 13 Jbeta. Using immunoSEQ multiplex PCR, the repertoire was profiled, and TCRdb retains in-frame clones only, with some absent. The sample carries 150,000 or so clones, roughly 88% recorded once. The specimen was PBMCs. These receptors were obtained from a man in his late teens or twenties in good health and CMV-seropositive.

This sequence joins TRBV11-2 and TRBJ1-4; no clear D gene. The ends were cut back, 0 bases at V and 4 bases at J, with 12 bases in the middle. The CDR3 is made up of 16 amino acids. Germline CDR1 SGHAT, CDR2 FQNNGV. The CDR3 DNA reads as TGTGCCAGCAGCTTAGACCGCGCCAGGCATAATGAAAAACTGTTTTTT. It is translated as CASSLDRARHNEKLFF. Full variable domain (outside the CDR3, taken from reference TRBV11-2 and TRBJ1-4): EAGVAQSPRYKIIEKRQSVAFWCNPISGHATLYWYQQILGQGPKLLIQFQNNGVVDDSQLPKDRFSAERLKGVDSTLKIQPAKLEDSAVYLCASSLDRARHNEKLFFGSGTQLSVL.

CDR3 bases: TGTGCCAGCAGCTTAGCAGGACAGTACTATGGCTACACCTTC. This translates into CASSLAGQYYGYTF. This chain uses TRBV7-8 with TRBJ1-2, with D possibly being TRBD1 (6 bases). The germline V gene has CDR1 SGHVS and CDR2 FQNEAQ. This CDR3 is 14 amino acids long. Deletions cut 0 bases from V and 3 bases from J, with 8 bases between. Full variable domain (missing parts from reference TRBV7-8 and TRBJ1-2): GAGVSQSPRYKVAKRGQDVALRCDPISGHVSLFWYQQALGQGPEFLTYFQNEAQLDKSGLPSDRFFAERPEGSVSTLKIQRTQQEDSAVYLCASSLAGQYYGYTFGSGTRLTVV.

The genes are TRBV4-2 and TRBJ2-3; TRBD2 matches 11 bases. J was trimmed by 2 bases and V by 3 bases; bases with no gene match: 13. Germline V gene sequence: CDR1 LGHNA, CDR2 YNFKEQ. The CDR3 extends over 19 amino acids. The CDR3 sequence is CASSHRSGGAFTTTDTQYF. The CDR3 DNA is TGTGCCAGCAGCCACCGTAGCGGGGGGGCCTTTACAACCACAGATACGCAGTATTTT.

J is TRBJ2-5 and V is TRBV7-2; 7 positions match TRBD1. CDR1 is SGHTA, CDR2 FQGNSA, per germline. The CDR3 spans 14 residues. V lost 6 bases, J lost 2 bases, and 6 bases stayed unmatched. CDR3 sequence reads: CASRKQGTQETQYF. CDR3 in DNA: TGTGCCAGCAGAAAACAGGGGACACAAGAGACCCAGTACTTC. Supplemented by reference TRBV7-2 and TRBJ2-5, the full variable domain reads GAGVSQSPSNKVTEKGKDVELRCDPISGHTALYWYRQSLGQGLEFLIYFQGNSAPDKSGLPSDRFSAERTGGSVSTLTIQRTQQEDSAVYLCASRKQGTQETQYFGPGTRLLVL.

The chain recombines TRBV4-1 with TRBJ2-2; 7 nucleotides align to TRBD2. Germline V CDR1 and CDR2: MGHRA, YSYEKL. The CDR3 has 19 amino acids. V trimming: 1 base; J trimming: 3 bases; junction bases outside the gene matches: 14. CDR3 bases: TGCGCCAGCAGCCAAGTGGGGGTTGGGGGGGAGCCCTACACCGGGGAGCTGTTTTTT. It is translated as CASSQVGVGGEPYTGELFF.

The V call is TRBV7-2, the J call TRBJ1-6; D may be TRBD1 (5 bases). There are 18 residues in the CDR3. Germline V CDR1 and CDR2: SGHTA, FQGNSA. Trimming shortened V by 0 bases and J by 3 bases, and 15 bases separated the two germline ends. The CDR3 sequence: CASSLAPGGDYYNSPLHF. The CDR3 nucleotides are TGTGCCAGCAGCTTAGCGCCGGGGGGGGACTACTATAATTCACCCCTCCACTTT.

The CDR3 loop reads CASSLEGPRAEAFF. CDR3 sequence (DNA): TGTGCCAGCAGCTTAGAGGGGCCTCGGGCTGAAGCTTTCTTT. V is TRBV11-1 and J is TRBJ1-1, with D tentatively TRBD1 (5 bases). The germline V and J ends were trimmed by 1 base and 6 bases, with 12 bases remaining between them. Germline values: CDR1 SGHAT, CDR2 FQDESV (reference sequence). The CDR3 sequence is 14 residues long.

V usage is TRBV27 and J usage is TRBJ1-4; the match to TRBD1 covers 9 bases. Germline CDR1 MNHEY, CDR2 SMNVEV (reference sequence). Trimming cost V 6 bases and J 3 bases; bases outside gene matches: 14. The CDR3 length is 18 residues. The CDR3 nucleotides are TGTGCCAGCAGCCGCCGGGACAGGGCCTCCCTATCTAATGAAAAACTGTTTTTT. Its protein product is CASSRRDRASLSNEKLFF.

Notes on this clone: This sample also contains other DNA sequences that code for the same CDR3. This chain connects TRBV5-6 to TRBJ2-3, with D unclear. V was trimmed by 5 bases and J by 6 bases, leaving 7 bases between them. CDR3 length: 11 amino acids. Germline V lookup: CDR1 SGHDT, CDR2 YYEEEE. CDR3 protein: CASSFVDTQYF. The CDR3 DNA reads as TGTGCCAGCAGTTTCGTGGATACGCAGTATTTT.

The rearrangement links TRBV6-5 to TRBJ2-5; D perhaps matches TRBD1 (6 bases). The CDR3 has 16 amino acids. Germline V lookup: CDR1 MNHEY, CDR2 SVGAGI. Trimming cost V 2 bases and J 2 bases, with 15 bases left between them. CDR3 in DNA: TGTGCCAGCAGTTACGGTATACAGGGCCCTCAAGAGACCCAGTACTTC. It encodes CASSYGIQGPQETQYF.

This clone was detected a few times. The chain links TRBV27 to TRBJ2-5, with a tentative D call TRBD1 (6 bases). V lost 0 bases and J 2 bases, leaving 16 bases between the germline ends. This CDR3 region has 17 residues. Germline CDR1 is MNHEY and CDR2 is SMNVEV (reference sequence). CDR3 sequence (DNA): TGTGCCAGCAGTTTATCGGGTCCCTCCAGGGGACAAGAGACCCAGTACTTC. Residues: CASSLSGPSRGQETQYF.

This chain uses TRBV5-1 with TRBJ1-4, with 11 positions matching TRBD1. Per germline, CDR1 SGHRS and CDR2 YFSETQ. With V trimmed by 3 bases and J by 6 bases, 7 bases remained unmatched. The CDR3 has 16 residues. This CDR3 is CASSSGTGGMDEKLFF. The CDR3 nucleotides read TGCGCCAGCAGCTCAGGGACAGGGGGTATGGATGAAAAACTGTTTTTT.

This chain connects TRBV5-1 to TRBJ2-3, with TRBD1 identical over 10 bases. Trimming cost V 2 bases and J 5 bases; bases outside gene matches: 2. Germline lookup yields CDR1 SGHRS and CDR2 YFSETQ. This CDR3 comprises 14 residues. The CDR3 coding sequence is TGCGCCAGCAGCTTTGGGACAGGGGTAGATACGCAGTATTTT. Residues: CASSFGTGVDTQYF.

The chain uses TRBV19 and TRBJ1-1; no clear D gene. CDR3 length: 14 amino acids. The ends were cut back, 5 bases at V and 1 base at J, with 11 bases in the middle. CDR1 is LNHDA and CDR2 is SQIVND in the germline V gene (reference sequence). CDR3 coding DNA: TGTGCCAGTAGTCAAGTCCCTAAGAACACTGAAGCTTTCTTT. Amino acids: CASSQVPKNTEAFF.

The chain employs TRBV5-1 and TRBJ2-2; possibly TRBD2 for D (8 bases). Trimming removed 5 bases at V and 6 bases at J, with 20 bases between. The CDR3 runs to 16 residues. The germline V gene has CDR1 SGHRS and CDR2 YFSETQ. The DNA for the CDR3 is TGCGCCAGCAGTGCCGGGAGGGGGCATATAGCCGGGGAGCTGTTTTTT. Protein: CASSAGRGHIAGELFF.

The chain is built from TRBV27 and TRBJ2-5, with 11 bases aligning to TRBD2. The CDR3 is 16 residues long. Germline V gene sequence: CDR1 MNHEY, CDR2 SMNVEV (reference sequence). The V gene end was trimmed by 5 bases and the J gene end by 1 base; junction bases not matched to a gene: 6. CDR3 sequence reads: CASSPRLAGTQETQYF. CDR3 DNA: TGTGCCAGCAGTCCTCGACTAGCGGGGACCCAAGAGACCCAGTACTTC.

The genes are TRBV30 and TRBJ1-1; D is uncertain. The germline V gene has CDR1 GTSNPN and CDR2 SVGIG (reference sequence). The V and J ends lost 4 bases and 11 bases respectively, with 14 bases between them. The CDR3 extends over 11 amino acids. The CDR3 DNA sequence: TGTGCCTGGACAGGAATGGGTCCCGCTTTCTTT. Residues: CAWTGMGPAFF.

The chain combines TRBV15 with TRBJ1-2; 8 bases match TRBD1. Germline CDR1 and CDR2: LNHNV and YYDKDF (reference sequence). V trimming: 1 base; J trimming: 0 bases; junction bases outside the gene matches: 7. The CDR3 loop spans 17 amino acids. The CDR3 protein is CATSRARTGKANYGYTF. The CDR3 nucleotides read TGTGCCACCAGCAGAGCCAGGACAGGGAAAGCTAACTATGGCTACACCTTC.

The chain combines TRBV19 with TRBJ2-3, with 7 bases matching TRBD1. J lost 4 bases, V lost 3 bases, and 4 bases had no gene match. The V gene's germline CDR1 is LNHDA and CDR2 SQIVND (reference sequence). The CDR3 extends over 14 amino acids. CDR3 DNA sequence: TGTGCCAGTAGTATTCTTCAGGGGGCAGATACGCAGTATTTT. Translated: CASSILQGADTQYF.